These 9 T cell receptor beta chains came from one sample sequenced in a study of early T cells in non-severe SARS-CoV-2 infection. TCRdb recomputed calls from the 5' RACE reads with MiXCR, one row per CDR3 protein. The table shows tens of thousands of distinct CDR3 sequences, with around 12% occurring only once. Sequences were obtained from whole blood. The origin of the receptors is an adult who was a healthcare worker with PCR-confirmed SARS-CoV-2 infection or an uninfected control (not recorded which).

A note on this clonotype: This sequence may be a read error, since a much larger clone differs from it by one base. The chain employs TRBV6-1 and TRBJ2-2; D is perhaps TRBD1 (5 bases). Germline CDR1 is MNHNS and CDR2 is SASEGT. This CDR3 contains 13 residues. The CDR3, as DNA: TGTGTCAGCAGTGAAGGAGACAGCGGGGAGCTGTTTTTT. It is translated as CVSSEGDSGELFF.

This rearrangement joins TRBV7-2 to TRBJ2-1; TRBD2 agrees at 14 bases. The CDR3 covers 16 residues. Germline V gives CDR1 SGHTA, CDR2 FQGNSA. The J segment lost 8 bases and the V segment lost 5 bases, leaving 8 bases of the junction unmatched. The DNA for the CDR3 is TGTGCCAGCAGCACTCGACTAGCGGGGGGGCGTGATGAGCAGTTCTTC. Its protein product is CASSTRLAGGRDEQFF.

This rearrangement joins TRBV11-2 to TRBJ2-7; 10 bases align to TRBD1. V lost 5 bases and J lost 4; bases outside the gene matches: 8. Germline assignment: CDR1 SGHAT and CDR2 FQNNGV. This CDR3 has 15 residues. The CDR3 nucleotides are TGTGCCAGCAGCCCTAGACAGGGGGCTTGGTACGAGCAGTACTTC. This codes for CASSPRQGAWYEQYF. Filled out from reference TRBV11-2 and TRBJ2-7, the complete variable domain reads EAGVAQSPRYKIIEKRQSVAFWCNPISGHATLYWYQQILGQGPKLLIQFQNNGVVDDSQLPKDRFSAERLKGVDSTLKIQPAKLEDSAVYLCASSPRQGAWYEQYFGPGTRLTVT.

This clonotype turned up a few times. The rearrangement uses TRBV2 and TRBJ2-5; D gene unclear. CDR1 is SNHLY and CDR2 is FYNNEI in the germline V gene. The CDR3 sequence is 10 residues long. Trimming removed 7 bases at V and 5 bases at J, with 5 bases between. CDR3: CASIGETQYF. In nucleotides, the CDR3 is TGTGCCAGCATCGGCGAGACCCAGTACTTC.

This sequence joins TRBV7-2 and TRBJ1-2; D possibly corresponds to TRBD1 (5 bases). Trimming removed 7 bases at V and 4 bases at J, with 13 bases between. CDR1 is SGHTA and CDR2 is FQGNSA in the germline V gene. The CDR3 covers 13 residues. The DNA for the CDR3 is TGTGCCAGCAACGTAGCAGGGTTCTATGGCTACACCTTC. It is translated as CASNVAGFYGYTF.

This chain links TRBV29-1 with TRBJ2-1, with D unresolved. The CDR3 is 12 residues long. V lost 5 bases to trimming and J lost 7 bases, with 12 bases between them. The germline V gene has CDR1 SQVTM and CDR2 ANQGSEA. The DNA for the CDR3 is TGCAGCGTTTCGGGTTCAAGGAATGAGCAGTTCTTC. Translating it yields CSVSGSRNEQFF.

V and J are TRBV6-1 and TRBJ2-3, with TRBD2 matching 16 bases. Germline V gene sequence: CDR1 MNHNS, CDR2 SASEGT. There are 19 residues in the CDR3. Trimming took 0 bases from V and 6 from J; bases not matched to a gene: 9. The CDR3 loop reads CASSEALGLAGGPRDTQYF. The CDR3 region has the DNA TGTGCCAGCAGTGAAGCGTTGGGACTAGCGGGGGGGCCGAGGGATACGCAGTATTTT.

This clonotype was detected only a few times. The chain employs TRBV29-1 and TRBJ2-5, with D possibly being TRBD1 (5 bases). Per germline, CDR1 SQVTM and CDR2 ANQGSEA. The ends were cut back, 6 bases at V and 5 bases at J, with 10 bases in the middle. The CDR3 sequence is 11 residues long. The CDR3 region has the DNA TGCAGCGTGGGGCCTTTGGAGACCCAGTACTTC. It is translated as CSVGPLETQYF.

CDR3 nucleotides: TGTGCCAGCAGCTGGGGCGGGAGCGACGAGCAGTACTTC. Translation: CASSWGGSDEQYF. The chain couples TRBV7-2 to TRBJ2-7; 7 nucleotides line up with TRBD2. J was trimmed by 5 bases and V by 4 bases; bases with no gene match: 5. Germline loops: CDR1 SGHTA, CDR2 FQGNSA. The CDR3 spans 13 residues.